Sequencing of this TCR beta chain was carried out in a study of cytomegalovirus exposure and HLA in healthy donors. The study ran its PCR with 60 Vbeta and 13 Jbeta primers. Clones were sequenced by immunoSEQ multiplex PCR, and TCRdb holds only the in-frame ones, with some missing. Here the sample spans roughly 120,000 clones, roughly 71% being singletons. Note on this clone: The antigen is not known.

Study-level findings and limits: Later on, a genetic analysis was performed. It linked a missense variant in DCLRE1C with V- and J-gene trimming of TCR beta. A previous analysis found most TCR beta V segments productive roughly 87% or roughly 30% of the time. It was confirmed in vitro that a few of the CMV-associated chains were specific for CMV antigens. There were 160 or so TCR beta chains listed as cytomegalovirus-associated.

The CDR3 is 15 residues long. The germline V gene encodes CDR1 SGDLS and CDR2 YYNGEE. Trimming pared 4 bases from V and 0 bases from J, leaving 13 bases between. The source is a woman aged 40 to 49 in good health and CMV-seropositive. Sequencing input: PBMCs. The J gene is TRBJ1-1, the V gene TRBV9; D is uncertain. The chain's CDR3 is CASSPQAPMNTEAFF. The CDR3, as DNA: TGTGCCAGCAGCCCCCAGGCACCAATGAACACTGAAGCTTTCTTT.